The present T cell receptor (beta chain) was sequenced within a study of shared clonotypes between healthy human individuals. Across the whole study: For every donor, three CD4 naive, three CD4 memory, two CD8 naive and one CD8 memory plates were used.

Germline V gene sequence: CDR1 SNHLY, CDR2 FYNNEI. This CDR3 is built from 12 residues. Study-wide results and limits: Expectations were that clonotype sharing among donors would be affected by sequencing depth. Generation probabilities of non-shared clonotypes were lower (relative to those shared by all four donors). Large sequencing depth failed to make sorted-subset sequencing complete, rarefaction showed.

Worth noting for this clone: Its antigen is as yet unknown.

The method was immunoSEQ multiplex PCR; TCRdb's version includes in-frame clones alone and lacks a portion of them. Among approximately 720,000 clones listed, roughly 94% were seen once. The naive CD8 subset, CD45RO-negative cells positively selected for CCR7, excluded terminally differentiated effector memory CD45RA+ cells. This TCR was recovered from a man aged 25-45 years in good health. The chain employs TRBV2 and TRBJ2-5, with D perhaps TRBD2 (6 bases). The closer fit of TRBJ2-7 to the DNA end suggests the J call may be wrong. The sequenced material came from naive CD8+ T cells sorted from blood. The CDR3 DNA is TGTGCCAGCAGTACGGGGGATCACGAGCAGTACTTC. Translating it yields CASSTGDHEQYF.